A selection of T cell receptor beta chains follows, all from one sample in a study of shared clonotypes between healthy human individuals. Measured with immunoSEQ multiplex PCR; TCRdb has only the in-frame clones, and not every one. The sample shows 950,000 to 1,100,000 clones, 70% to 80% of them seen only once. Sequenced input: memory CD4+ T cells sorted from blood. Every receptor here comes from a man aged 18 to 29 in good health. The CDR3 runs from the conserved cysteine through the conserved F or W. Each record gives: V gene, J gene, clone size, D gene, CDR3 protein, CDR3 DNA. A D gene is named only where the DNA matches it firmly. A row's size may be missing; if present it is once, few, many or a size class.

TRBV9,TRBJ2-5,-,TRBD2,CASSLERLAGSETQYF,TGTGCCAGCAGCCTTGAGAGACTAGCGGGAAGCGAGACCCAGTACTTC
TRBV18,TRBJ1-1,once,-,CASSPRLGEGNTEAFF,TGTGCCAGCTCACCACGACTCGGGGAAGGGAACACTGAAGCTTTCTTT
TRBV5-1,TRBJ2-7,-,TRBD2,CASSRGVVAYEQYF,TGCGCCAGCAGTCGGGGGGTGGTAGCCTACGAGCAGTACTTC
TRBV6-6,TRBJ1-2,once,-,CASSLVSNYGYTF,TGTGCCAGCAGCCTAGTTTCTAACTATGGCTACACCTTC
TRBV6-5,TRBJ2-3,-,-,CASSYGNSLTDTQYF,TGTGCCAGCAGTTACGGTAACAGCCTCACAGATACGCAGTATTTT
TRBV5-1,TRBJ2-5,-,-,CASSYGTQETQYF,TGCGCCAGCAGCTATGGGACACAAGAGACCCAGTACTTC
TRBV15,TRBJ1-4,few,-,CATSRDGLNEKLFF,TGTGCCACCAGCAGAGATGGGCTGAACGAAAAACTGTTTTTT
TRBV4-3,TRBJ2-1,-,-,CASSQERAGYNEQFF,TGCGCCAGCTCCCAGGAGAGGGCCGGGTACAATGAGCAGTTCTTC
TRBV4-2,TRBJ2-7,-,TRBD1,CASSQEDRAGEQYF,TGTGCCAGCAGCCAAGAGGACAGGGCCGGGGAGCAGTACTTC
TRBV6-4,TRBJ1-6,-,-,CASSESRVDNSPLHF,TGTGCCAGCAGTGAGTCCAGGGTTGATAATTCACCCCTCCACTTT
TRBV5-1,TRBJ2-3,-,TRBD2,CASRTSGGAEDTQYF,TGCGCCTCAAGGACTAGCGGGGGGGCCGAAGATACGCAGTATTTT
TRBV4-1,TRBJ1-5,-,-,CASSQDGVAQPNQPQHF,TGCGCCAGCAGCCAAGATGGGGTCGCACAGCCTAATCAGCCCCAGCATTTT
TRBV6-1,TRBJ1-6,few,TRBD1,CASRVDRPNSPLHF,TGTGCCAGCAGAGTGGACAGGCCTAATTCACCCCTCCACTTT
TRBV25-1,TRBJ1-4,once,TRBD1,CASSEYRGQREKLFF,TGTGCCAGCAGTGAATATAGGGGACAGCGAGAAAAACTGTTTTTT